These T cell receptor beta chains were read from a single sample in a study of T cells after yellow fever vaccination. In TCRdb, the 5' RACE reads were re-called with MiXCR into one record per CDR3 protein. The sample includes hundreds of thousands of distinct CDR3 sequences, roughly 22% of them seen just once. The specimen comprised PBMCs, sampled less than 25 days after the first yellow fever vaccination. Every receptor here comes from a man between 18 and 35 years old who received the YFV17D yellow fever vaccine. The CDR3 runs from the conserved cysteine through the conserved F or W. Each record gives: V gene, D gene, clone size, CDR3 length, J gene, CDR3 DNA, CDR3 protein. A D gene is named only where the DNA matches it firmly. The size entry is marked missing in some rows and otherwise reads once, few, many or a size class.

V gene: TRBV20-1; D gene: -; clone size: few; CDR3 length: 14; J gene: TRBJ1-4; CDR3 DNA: TGCAGTGCTAGGGGGCACAGGTTCAATGAAAAACTGTTTTTT; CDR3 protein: CSARGHRFNEKLFF
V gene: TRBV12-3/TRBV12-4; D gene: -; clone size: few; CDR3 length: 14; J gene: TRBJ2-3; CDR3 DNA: TGTGCCAGCAGTGGGACGGCTAGCACAGATACGCAGTATTTT; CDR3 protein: CASSGTASTDTQYF
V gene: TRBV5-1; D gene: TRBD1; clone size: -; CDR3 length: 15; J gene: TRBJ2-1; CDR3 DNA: TGCGCCAGCAGCCACCGGGACAGGGGGAATGATGAGCAGTTCTTC; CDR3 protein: CASSHRDRGNDEQFF
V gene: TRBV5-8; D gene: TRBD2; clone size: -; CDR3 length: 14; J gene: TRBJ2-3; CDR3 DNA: TGTGCCAGCAGCGCCGGGGGGGGTCCGGATACGCAGTATTTT; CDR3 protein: CASSAGGGPDTQYF
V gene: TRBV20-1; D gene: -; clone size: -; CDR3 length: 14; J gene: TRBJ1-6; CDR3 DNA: TGCAGTGCTACCGGGGGGGGCGCGGATTCACCCCTCCACTTT; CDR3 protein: CSATGGGADSPLHF
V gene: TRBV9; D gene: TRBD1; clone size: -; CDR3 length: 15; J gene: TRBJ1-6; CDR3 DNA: TGTGCCAGCAGCGCCGACCGGGACAGGGGATCACCCCTCCACTTT; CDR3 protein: CASSADRDRGSPLHF
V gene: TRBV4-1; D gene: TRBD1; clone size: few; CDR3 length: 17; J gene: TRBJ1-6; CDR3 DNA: TGCGCCAGCAGCCAACCCAGGTCGTGGGACAGGGATTCACCCCTCCACTTT; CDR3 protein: CASSQPRSWDRDSPLHF
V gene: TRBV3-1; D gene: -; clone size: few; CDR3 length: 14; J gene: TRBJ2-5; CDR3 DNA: TGTGCCAGCAGCTATGAATCGAACCAAGAGACCCAGTACTTC; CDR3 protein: CASSYESNQETQYF
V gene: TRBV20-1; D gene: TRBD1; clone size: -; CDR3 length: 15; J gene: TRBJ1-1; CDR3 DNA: TGCAGTGCTAGAGCCTTCGGACAGGGGAACACTGAAGCTTTCTTT; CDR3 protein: CSARAFGQGNTEAFF
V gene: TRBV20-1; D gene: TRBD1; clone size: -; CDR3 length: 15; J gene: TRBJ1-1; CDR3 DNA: TGCAGTGCCATTACAGGGGGGAAGTTGAACACTGAAGCTTTCTTT; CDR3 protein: CSAITGGKLNTEAFF
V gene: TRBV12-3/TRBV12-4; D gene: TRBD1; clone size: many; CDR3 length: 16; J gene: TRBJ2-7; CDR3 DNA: TGTGCCAGCAGAGAAACACAGGGGGCCCTGGACTACGAGCAGTACTTC; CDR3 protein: CASRETQGALDYEQYF
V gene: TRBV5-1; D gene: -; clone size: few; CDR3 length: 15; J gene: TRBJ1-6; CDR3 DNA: TGCGCCAGCAGGTTGGCGGGAGGCCAGGGTTCACCCCTCCACTTT; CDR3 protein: CASRLAGGQGSPLHF
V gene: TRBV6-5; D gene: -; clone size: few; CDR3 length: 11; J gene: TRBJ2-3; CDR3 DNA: TGTGCCAGCAGAGGGACAGATACGCAGTATTTT; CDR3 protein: CASRGTDTQYF
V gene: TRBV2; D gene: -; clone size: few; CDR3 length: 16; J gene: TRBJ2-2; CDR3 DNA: TGTGCCAGCAGAGCCGAGAGAGAGGGGTGGGCCGGGGAGCTGTTTTTT; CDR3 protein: CASRAEREGWAGELFF
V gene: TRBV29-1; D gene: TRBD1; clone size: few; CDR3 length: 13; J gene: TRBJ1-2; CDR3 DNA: TGCAGCGCATACCCGGGACAGGGTAACGGCTACACCTTC; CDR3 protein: CSAYPGQGNGYTF
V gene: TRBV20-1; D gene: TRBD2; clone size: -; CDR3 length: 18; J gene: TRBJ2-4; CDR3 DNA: TGCAGTGCTAGAGATCTCAGGCGGGGGAATCTAGCCAAAAACATTCAGTACTTC; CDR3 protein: CSARDLRRGNLAKNIQYF
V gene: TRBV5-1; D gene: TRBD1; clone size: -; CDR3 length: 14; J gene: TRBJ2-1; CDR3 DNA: TGCGCCAGCAGCTTGGGGGCAGGGGGAAATGAGCAGTTCTTC; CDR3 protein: CASSLGAGGNEQFF
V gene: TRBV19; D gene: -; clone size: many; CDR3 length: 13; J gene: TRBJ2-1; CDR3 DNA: TGTGCCAGTAGTCGTGGGGTAGGGGACGAGCAGTTCTTC; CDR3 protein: CASSRGVGDEQFF
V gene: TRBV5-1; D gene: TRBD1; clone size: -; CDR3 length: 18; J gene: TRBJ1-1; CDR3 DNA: TGCGCCAGCAGCTTGATGGGGGGGACAGGGCCCATGAACACTGAAGCTTTCTTT; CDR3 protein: CASSLMGGTGPMNTEAFF
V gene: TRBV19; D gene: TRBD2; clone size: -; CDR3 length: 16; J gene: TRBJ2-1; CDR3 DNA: TGTGCCAGTAGCATCTTGGGGACTAGCGTAGGCAATGAGCAGTTCTTC; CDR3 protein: CASSILGTSVGNEQFF
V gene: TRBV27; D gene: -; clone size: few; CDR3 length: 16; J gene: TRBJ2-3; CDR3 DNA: TGTGCCAGCAGTTATCCGTCAGACGGATCCACAGATACGCAGTATTTT; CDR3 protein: CASSYPSDGSTDTQYF
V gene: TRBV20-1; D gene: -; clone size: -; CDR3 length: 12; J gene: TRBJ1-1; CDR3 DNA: TGCAGTGCTATCGGGGGCGACACTGAAGCTTTCTTT; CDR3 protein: CSAIGGDTEAFF
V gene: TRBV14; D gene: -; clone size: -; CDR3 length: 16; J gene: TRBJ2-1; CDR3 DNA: TGTGCCAGCAGCCAACTAGGTAGAGGTGATAACAATGAGCAGTTCTTC; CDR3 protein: CASSQLGRGDNNEQFF
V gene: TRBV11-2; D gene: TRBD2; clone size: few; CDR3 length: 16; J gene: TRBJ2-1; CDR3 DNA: TGTGCCAGCAGACCTCTTAGCGGGGGGGCCCACAATGAGCAGTTCTTC; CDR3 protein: CASRPLSGGAHNEQFF
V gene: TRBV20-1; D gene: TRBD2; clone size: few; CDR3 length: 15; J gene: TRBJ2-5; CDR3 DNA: TGCAGTGCTAGAGATCCGGAAGGGGAGGGGGAGACCCAGTACTTC; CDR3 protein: CSARDPEGEGETQYF
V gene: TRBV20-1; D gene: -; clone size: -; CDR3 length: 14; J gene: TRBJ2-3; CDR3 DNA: TGCAGTGCTAGAGATCTTTTTGACACAGATACGCAGTATTTT; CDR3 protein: CSARDLFDTDTQYF
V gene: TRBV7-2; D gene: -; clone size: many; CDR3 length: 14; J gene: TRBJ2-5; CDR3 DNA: TGTGCCAGCAGCTTAGGTACAGGGCAGGAGACCCAGTACTTC; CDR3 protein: CASSLGTGQETQYF
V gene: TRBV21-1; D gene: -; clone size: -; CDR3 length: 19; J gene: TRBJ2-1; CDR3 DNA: TGTGCCAGCAAAAACGGGGGGCTAGCGGGGCGTAGCTCCTACAATGAGCAGTTCTTC; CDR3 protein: CASKNGGLAGRSSYNEQFF
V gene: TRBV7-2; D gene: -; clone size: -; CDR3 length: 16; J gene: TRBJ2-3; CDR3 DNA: TGTGCCAGCAGCTTATACGGCAGGGGTTTCACAGATACGCAGTATTTT; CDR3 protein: CASSLYGRGFTDTQYF
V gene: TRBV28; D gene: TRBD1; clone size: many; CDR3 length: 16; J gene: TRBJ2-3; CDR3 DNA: TGTGCCAGCAGCCCCTGGGGACAGGGTACTGCAGATACGCAGTATTTT; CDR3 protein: CASSPWGQGTADTQYF
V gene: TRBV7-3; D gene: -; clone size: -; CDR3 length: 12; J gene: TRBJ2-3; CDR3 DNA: TGTGCCAGCGAAATTACGTCTGATACGCAGTATTTT; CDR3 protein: CASEITSDTQYF
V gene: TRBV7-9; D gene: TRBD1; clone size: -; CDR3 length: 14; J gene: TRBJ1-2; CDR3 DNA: TGTGCCAGCAGCAGAGACAGGGGCGCCGGCGGCTACACCTTC; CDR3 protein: CASSRDRGAGGYTF
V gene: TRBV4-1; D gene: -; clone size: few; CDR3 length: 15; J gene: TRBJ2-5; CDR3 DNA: TGCGCCAGCAGCCAAGAGGGGGCCTCCCTGGAGACCCAGTACTTC; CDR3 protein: CASSQEGASLETQYF
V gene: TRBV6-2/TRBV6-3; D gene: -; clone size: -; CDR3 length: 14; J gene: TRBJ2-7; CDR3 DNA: TGTGCCAGCAGTTACGGACACCTCGGGGGAGAGCAGTACTTC; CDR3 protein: CASSYGHLGGEQYF
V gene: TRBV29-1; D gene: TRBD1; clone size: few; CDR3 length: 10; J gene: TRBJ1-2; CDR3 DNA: TGCAGCGCCGGGACAGGGGGCTACACCTTC; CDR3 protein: CSAGTGGYTF
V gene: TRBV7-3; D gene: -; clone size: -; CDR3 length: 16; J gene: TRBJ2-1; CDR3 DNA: TGTGCCAGCAGCTTAACACCTACGAGCTCCTACAATGAGCAGTTCTTC; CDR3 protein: CASSLTPTSSYNEQFF
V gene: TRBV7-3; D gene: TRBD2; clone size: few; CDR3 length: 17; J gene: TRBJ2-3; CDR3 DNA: TGTGCCAGCAGCGGGCTGGCGGCGGGGGGGAGCACAGATACGCAGTATTTT; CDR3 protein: CASSGLAAGGSTDTQYF
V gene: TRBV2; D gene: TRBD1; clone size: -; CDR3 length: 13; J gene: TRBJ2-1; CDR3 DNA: TGTGCCAGCGGAGATTCCGGGACAGAGGATTGGTTCTTC; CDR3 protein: CASGDSGTEDWFF
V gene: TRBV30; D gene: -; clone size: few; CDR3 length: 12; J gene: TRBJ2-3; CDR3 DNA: TGTGCCTGGAAGGAGCGCCCAGATACGCAGTATTTT; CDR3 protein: CAWKERPDTQYF
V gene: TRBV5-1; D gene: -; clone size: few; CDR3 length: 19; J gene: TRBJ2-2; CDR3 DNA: TGCGCCAGCAGCTTGGCCGCTAGGGTAACCATCGCGAACACCGGGGAGCTGTTTTTT; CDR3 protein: CASSLAARVTIANTGELFF
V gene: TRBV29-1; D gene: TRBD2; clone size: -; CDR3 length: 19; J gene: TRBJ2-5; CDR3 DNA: TGCAGCGTTCCCTCGGGACTAGCGGGGGGAATCTATGGGGAAGAGACCCAGTACTTC; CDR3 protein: CSVPSGLAGGIYGEETQYF
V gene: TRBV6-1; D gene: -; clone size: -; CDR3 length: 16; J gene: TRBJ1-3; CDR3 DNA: TGTGCCAGCAGTCGCCAGGAGGTCGCGTCCGGAAACACCATATATTTT; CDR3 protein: CASSRQEVASGNTIYF
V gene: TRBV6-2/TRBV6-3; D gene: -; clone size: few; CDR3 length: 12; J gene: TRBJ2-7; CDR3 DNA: TGTGCCAGCAGTCTGACAGGTCGGTGGCAGTACTTC; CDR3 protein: CASSLTGRWQYF
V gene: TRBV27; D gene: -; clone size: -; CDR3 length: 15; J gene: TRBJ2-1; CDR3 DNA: TGTGCCAGCAGTTTTACGGGGGGCCGAAGCAATGAGCAGTTCTTC; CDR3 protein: CASSFTGGRSNEQFF
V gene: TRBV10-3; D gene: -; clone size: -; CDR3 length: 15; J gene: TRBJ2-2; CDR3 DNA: TGTGCCACTGCCGACCCGGGGGCAGGCACCGGGGAGCTGTTTTTT; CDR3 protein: CATADPGAGTGELFF
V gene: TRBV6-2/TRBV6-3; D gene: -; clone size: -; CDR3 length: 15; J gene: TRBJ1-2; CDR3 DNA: TGTGCCAGCAGTTACTCGGGCTCAGGGGCGTATGGCTACACCTTC; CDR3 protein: CASSYSGSGAYGYTF
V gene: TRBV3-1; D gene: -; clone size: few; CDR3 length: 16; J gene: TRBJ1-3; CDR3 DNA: TGTGCCAGCAGCCAAGGGGGACAACACTCTGGAAACACCATATATTTT; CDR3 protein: CASSQGGQHSGNTIYF
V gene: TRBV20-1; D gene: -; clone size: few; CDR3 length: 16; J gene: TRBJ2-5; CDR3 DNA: TGCAGTGCTAGCTTGCCAGGGTCGAGGCCTTGGGAGACCCAGTACTTC; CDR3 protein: CSASLPGSRPWETQYF
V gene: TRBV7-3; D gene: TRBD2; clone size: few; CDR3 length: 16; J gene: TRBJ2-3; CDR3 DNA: TGTGCCAGCAGCCCCTCCTTTGCGGGGGGTGCAGATACGCAGTATTTT; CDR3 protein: CASSPSFAGGADTQYF
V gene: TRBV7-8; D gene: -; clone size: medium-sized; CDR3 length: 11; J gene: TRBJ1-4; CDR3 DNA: TGTGCCAGCAGCTTTGGGGAAAAACTGTTTTTT; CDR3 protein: CASSFGEKLFF
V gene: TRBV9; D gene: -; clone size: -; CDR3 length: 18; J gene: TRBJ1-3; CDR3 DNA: TGTGCCAGCAGCGTAGGAATTCGGGACGGAGTCTCTGGAAACACCATATATTTT; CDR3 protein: CASSVGIRDGVSGNTIYF
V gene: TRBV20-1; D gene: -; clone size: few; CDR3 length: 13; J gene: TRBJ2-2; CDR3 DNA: TGCAGAGTGAACCTTCGGGGGACCGGGGAGCTGTTTTTT; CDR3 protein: CRVNLRGTGELFF
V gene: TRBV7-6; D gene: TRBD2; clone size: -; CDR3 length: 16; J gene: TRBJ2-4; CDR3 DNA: TGTGCCAGCAGCTTAGAAGCGGGGGGGCCCAAAAACATTCAGTACTTC; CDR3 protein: CASSLEAGGPKNIQYF
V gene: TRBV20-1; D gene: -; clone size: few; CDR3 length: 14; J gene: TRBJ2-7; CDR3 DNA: TGCAGTGCTCCCGGGGGAATTTGGCCCTCCGAGCAGTACTTC; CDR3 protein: CSAPGGIWPSEQYF
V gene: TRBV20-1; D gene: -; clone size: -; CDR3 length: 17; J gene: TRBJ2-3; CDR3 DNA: TGCAGTGCTATCGGACTAGGGGGGGCAATTCAAACAGATACGCAGTATTTT; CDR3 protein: CSAIGLGGAIQTDTQYF